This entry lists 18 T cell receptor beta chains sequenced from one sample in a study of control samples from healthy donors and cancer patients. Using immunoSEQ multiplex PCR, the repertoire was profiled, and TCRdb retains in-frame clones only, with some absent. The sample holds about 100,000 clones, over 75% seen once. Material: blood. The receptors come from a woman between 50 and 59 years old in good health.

This CDR3 reads CASRGTATNTGELFF. CDR3 coding DNA: TGTGCCAGCAGGGGGACGGCGACGAACACCGGGGAGCTGTTTTTT. This rearrangement joins TRBV11-2 to TRBJ2-2; D might be TRBD1 or TRBD2, each matching 5 bases. Deletions cut 6 bases from V and 0 bases from J, with 11 bases between. Per the germline V gene, CDR1 is SGHAT and CDR2 is FQNNGV. This CDR3 spans 15 amino acids.

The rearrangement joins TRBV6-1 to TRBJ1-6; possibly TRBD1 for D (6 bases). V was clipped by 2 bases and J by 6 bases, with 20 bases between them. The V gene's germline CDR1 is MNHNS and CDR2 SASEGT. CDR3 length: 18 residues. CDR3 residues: CASSENWNGGPPNSPLHF. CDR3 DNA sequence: TGTGCCAGCAGTGAAAATTGGAATGGGGGCCCTCCTAATTCACCCCTCCACTTT.

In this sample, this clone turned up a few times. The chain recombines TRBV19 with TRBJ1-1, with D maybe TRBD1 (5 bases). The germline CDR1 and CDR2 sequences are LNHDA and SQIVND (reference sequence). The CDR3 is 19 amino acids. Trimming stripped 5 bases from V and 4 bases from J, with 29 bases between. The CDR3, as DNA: TGTGCCAGTAGTCCCCCGGACATAAGTGTGGACACCCTCGGCACTGAAGCTTTCTTT. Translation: CASSPPDISVDTLGTEAFF.

Here the CDR3 DNA reads TGCAGCGTTGAAGTATGGGATTCCAACTACAATGAGCAGTTCTTC. This gives the protein CSVEVWDSNYNEQFF. The chain joins TRBV29-1 to TRBJ2-1, with D unresolved. The germline CDR1 and CDR2 sequences are SQVTM and ANQGSEA. The CDR3 has 15 residues. V was shortened by 1 base and J by 3 bases, with 13 bases between the two germline ends.

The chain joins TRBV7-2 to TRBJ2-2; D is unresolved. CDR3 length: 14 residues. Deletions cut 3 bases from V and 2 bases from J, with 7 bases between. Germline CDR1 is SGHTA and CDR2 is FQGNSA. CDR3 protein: CASSFMGNTGELFF. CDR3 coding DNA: TGTGCCAGCAGCTTTATGGGTAACACCGGGGAGCTGTTTTTT.

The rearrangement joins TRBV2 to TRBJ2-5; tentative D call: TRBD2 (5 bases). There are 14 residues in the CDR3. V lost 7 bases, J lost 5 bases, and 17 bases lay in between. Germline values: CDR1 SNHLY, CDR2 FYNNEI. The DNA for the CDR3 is TGTGCCAGCATGAAGCGGCCGTATTGGGAGACCCAGTACTTC. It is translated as CASMKRPYWETQYF.

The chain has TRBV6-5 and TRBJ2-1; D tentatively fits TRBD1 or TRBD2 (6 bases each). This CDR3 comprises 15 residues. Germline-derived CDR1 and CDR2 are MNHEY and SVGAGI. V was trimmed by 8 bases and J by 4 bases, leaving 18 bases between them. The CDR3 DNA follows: TGTGCCAGCCGAGTTACGGGGGCTGGGTACAATGAGCAGTTCTTC. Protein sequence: CASRVTGAGYNEQFF.

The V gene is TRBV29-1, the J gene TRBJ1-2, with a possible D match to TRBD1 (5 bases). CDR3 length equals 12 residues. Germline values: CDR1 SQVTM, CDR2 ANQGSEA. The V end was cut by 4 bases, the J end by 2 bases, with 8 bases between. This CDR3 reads CSVAGTNYGYTF. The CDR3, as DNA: TGCAGCGTTGCCGGGACCAACTATGGCTACACCTTC.

The CDR3 protein is CASSTRLGVTDTQYF. The CDR3 nucleotides read TGCGCCAGCAGCACCCGACTAGGGGTAACAGATACGCAGTATTTT. J is TRBJ2-3 and V is TRBV4-1, with a weak D call TRBD2 (6 bases). This CDR3 spans 15 amino acids. V lost 5 bases, J lost 3 bases, and 15 bases lay in between. CDR1 is MGHRA, CDR2 YSYEKL, per germline.

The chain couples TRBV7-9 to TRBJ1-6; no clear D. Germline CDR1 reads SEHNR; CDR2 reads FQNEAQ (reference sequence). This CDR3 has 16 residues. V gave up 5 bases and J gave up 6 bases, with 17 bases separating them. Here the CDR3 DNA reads TGTGCCAGCAGCGCCTCACATGAGACCCTTAATTCACCCCTCCACTTT. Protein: CASSASHETLNSPLHF.

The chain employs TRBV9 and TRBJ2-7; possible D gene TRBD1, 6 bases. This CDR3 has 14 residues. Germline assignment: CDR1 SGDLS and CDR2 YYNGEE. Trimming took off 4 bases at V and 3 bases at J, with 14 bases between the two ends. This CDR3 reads CASSPQWGLYEQYF. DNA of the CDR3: TGTGCCAGCAGCCCACAGTGGGGGCTCTACGAGCAGTACTTC.

The chain's CDR3 is CASSLGQLYNEQFF. CDR3 bases: TGTGCCAGCAGCCTCGGACAGCTCTACAATGAGCAGTTCTTC. J is TRBJ2-1 and V is TRBV14, with D perhaps matching TRBD1 (6 bases). V lost 4 bases, J lost 3 bases, and 10 bases lay in between. Germline V lookup: CDR1 SGHDN, CDR2 FVKESK. The CDR3 contains 14 residues. Based on the CDR3 plus reference TRBV14 and TRBJ2-1, the full variable domain is EAGVTQFPSHSVIEKGQTVTLRCDPISGHDNLYWYRRVMGKEIKFLLHFVKESKQDESGMPNNRFLAERTGGTYSTLKVQPAELEDSGVYFCASSLGQLYNEQFFGPGTRLTVL.

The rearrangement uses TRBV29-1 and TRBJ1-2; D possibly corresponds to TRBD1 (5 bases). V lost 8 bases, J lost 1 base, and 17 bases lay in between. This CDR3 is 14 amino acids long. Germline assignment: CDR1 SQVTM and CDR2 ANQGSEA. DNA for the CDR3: TGCAGCCTTTCCCAGGGATCGGGTAACTATGGCTACACCTTC. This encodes CSLSQGSGNYGYTF.

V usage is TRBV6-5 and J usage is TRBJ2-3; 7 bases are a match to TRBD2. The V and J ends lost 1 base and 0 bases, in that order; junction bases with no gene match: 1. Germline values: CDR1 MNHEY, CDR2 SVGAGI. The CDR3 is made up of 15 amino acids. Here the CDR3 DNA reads TGTGCCAGCAGTTACTTTAGCGGGAGCACAGATACGCAGTATTTT. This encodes CASSYFSGSTDTQYF.

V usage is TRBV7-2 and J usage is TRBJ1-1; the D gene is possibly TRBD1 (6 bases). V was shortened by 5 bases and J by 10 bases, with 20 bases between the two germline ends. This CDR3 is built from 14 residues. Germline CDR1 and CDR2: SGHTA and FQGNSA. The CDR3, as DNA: TGTGCCAGCAGCGCGACAGGTTCGCGGAAGGCAGCTTTCTTT. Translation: CASSATGSRKAAFF.

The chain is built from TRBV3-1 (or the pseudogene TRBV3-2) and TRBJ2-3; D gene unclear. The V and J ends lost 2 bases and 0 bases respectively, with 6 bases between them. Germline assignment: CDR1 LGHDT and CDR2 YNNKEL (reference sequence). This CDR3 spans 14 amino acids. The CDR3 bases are TGTGCCAGCAGCCAATACGGTAGCACAGATACGCAGTATTTT. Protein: CASSQYGSTDTQYF.

The CDR3 is CASSLNVLGSLNEQFF. The CDR3 bases are TGTGCCAGCAGCCTAAACGTCCTAGGATCCTTAAATGAGCAGTTCTTC. This chain connects TRBV3-1 (or the pseudogene TRBV3-2) to TRBJ2-1; no clear D. Germline lookup yields CDR1 LGHDT and CDR2 YNNKEL (reference sequence). This CDR3 is 16 amino acids long. Trimming stripped 4 bases from V and 7 bases from J, with 20 bases between.

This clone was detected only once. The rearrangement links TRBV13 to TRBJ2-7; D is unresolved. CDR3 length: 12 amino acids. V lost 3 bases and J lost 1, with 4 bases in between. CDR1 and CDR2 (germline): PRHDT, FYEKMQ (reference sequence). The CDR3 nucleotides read TGTGCCAGCAGCTTTGGTTCCTACGAGCAGTACTTC. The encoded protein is CASSFGSYEQYF.